Listed below are T cell receptor beta chains from one sample, sequenced in a study of CD8+ T cells in alopecia areata. Using immunoSEQ multiplex PCR, the repertoire was profiled, and TCRdb retains in-frame clones only, with some absent. This table holds about 150,000 clones, roughly 50% found once. Source: CD4+ T cells sorted from blood, taken at week 0. Receptors were obtained from a human donor with alopecia areata. Both conserved end residues are part of each CDR3. The D gene is left open where the match is weak. Clone size is given for some rows only: seen once, a few or many times, or a class if the clone is expanded.

V: TRBV29-1; size: NA; J: TRBJ1-4; D: NA; CDR3: CSVESIDKTTNEKLFF; DNA: TGCAGCGTTGAATCGATTGACAAGACAACTAATGAAAAACTGTTTTTT
V: TRBV20-1; size: NA; J: TRBJ2-1; D: NA; CDR3: CSARGGYEQFF; DNA: TGCAGTGCTAGAGGCGGGTATGAGCAGTTCTTC
V: TRBV28; size: NA; J: TRBJ2-3; D: NA; CDR3: CASSLGADTQYF; DNA: TGTGCCAGCAGTTTAGGGGCAGATACGCAGTATTTT
V: TRBV4-1; size: NA; J: TRBJ1-1; D: NA; CDR3: CASSQGFSRVGEAFF; DNA: TGCGCCAGCAGCCAGGGATTTTCCAGGGTTGGTGAAGCTTTCTTT
V: TRBV13; size: NA; J: TRBJ1-2; D: NA; CDR3: CASSLPNDYGYTF; DNA: TGTGCCAGCAGCCTCCCCAACGACTATGGCTACACCTTC
V: TRBV29-1; size: few; J: TRBJ2-1; D: TRBD1; CDR3: CSDRTGGGYEQFF; DNA: TGCAGCGACCGGACAGGGGGCGGGTATGAGCAGTTCTTC
V: TRBV29-1; size: NA; J: TRBJ1-1; D: TRBD1; CDR3: CSVGRAGGNTEAFF; DNA: TGCAGCGTCGGGCGGGCAGGGGGGAACACTGAAGCTTTCTTT
V: TRBV29-1; size: once; J: TRBJ1-2; D: NA; CDR3: CSLWGKDGYTF; DNA: TGCAGCTTATGGGGCAAGGATGGCTACACCTTC
V: TRBV25-1; size: few; J: TRBJ1-5; D: TRBD1; CDR3: CASSGQGIGQPQHF; DNA: TGTGCCAGCAGTGGACAGGGGATCGGTCAGCCCCAGCATTTT
V: TRBV23-1; size: NA; J: TRBJ2-7; D: NA; CDR3: CASSQYEIGVSYEQYF; DNA: TGCGCCAGCAGTCAATACGAGATAGGCGTCTCCTACGAGCAGTACTTC
V: TRBV20-1; size: NA; J: TRBJ2-5; D: NA; CDR3: CSARSPVTQYF; DNA: TGCAGTGCTAGATCACCCGTGACCCAGTACTTC
V: TRBV4-1; size: many; J: TRBJ1-4; D: NA; CDR3: CASSQGQGRTNEKLFF; DNA: TGCGCCAGCAGCCAGGGCCAGGGGCGGACTAATGAAAAACTGTTTTTT
V: TRBV5-4; size: NA; J: TRBJ2-6; D: NA; CDR3: CASSSPGRSSGANVLTF; DNA: TGTGCCAGCAGCTCTCCGGGACGGAGCTCTGGGGCCAACGTCCTGACTTTC
V: TRBV5-1; size: NA; J: TRBJ2-5; D: TRBD1; CDR3: CASSLGSDRGRETQYF; DNA: TGCGCCAGCAGCTTGGGCTCCGACAGGGGACGAGAGACCCAGTACTTC
V: TRBV7-2; size: once; J: TRBJ2-5; D: TRBD2; CDR3: CASSLLSGGADQYF; DNA: TGTGCCAGCAGCTTACTGAGCGGGGGGGCTGACCAGTACTTC
V: TRBV2; size: few; J: TRBJ2-3; D: NA; CDR3: CASSLKTPTDTQYF; DNA: TGTGCCAGCAGTCTAAAAACACCCACAGATACGCAGTATTTT
V: TRBV7-2; size: NA; J: TRBJ1-4; D: NA; CDR3: CASSLASRNEKLFF; DNA: TGTGCCAGCAGCTTAGCCAGTAGAAATGAAAAACTGTTTTTT
V: TRBV7-8; size: NA; J: TRBJ2-7; D: TRBD1; CDR3: CASSPELDRGREQYF; DNA: TGTGCCAGCAGCCCCGAGCTGGACAGGGGACGCGAGCAGTACTTC
V: TRBV11-1; size: NA; J: TRBJ2-2; D: NA; CDR3: CASSYDGELFF; DNA: TGTGCCAGCAGCTACGACGGGGAGCTGTTTTTT
V: TRBV7-2; size: NA; J: TRBJ2-3; D: TRBD2; CDR3: CASSLGLAGQYF; DNA: TGTGCCAGCAGCCTAGGACTAGCGGGGCAGTATTTT
V: TRBV27; size: NA; J: TRBJ2-7; D: NA; CDR3: CASSPGGSYEQYF; DNA: TGTGCCAGCAGCCCCGGGGGATCCTACGAGCAGTACTTC
V: TRBV19; size: few; J: TRBJ1-1; D: TRBD1; CDR3: CASSQTGGMGSTEAFF; DNA: TGTGCCAGTAGCCAAACAGGGGGCATGGGGTCAACTGAAGCTTTCTTT
V: TRBV30; size: NA; J: TRBJ2-2; D: NA; CDR3: CAWSVNGPGELFF; DNA: TGTGCCTGGAGTGTAAATGGTCCCGGGGAGCTGTTTTTT
V: TRBV10-3; size: NA; J: TRBJ2-7; D: TRBD1; CDR3: CAISETRDSYEQYF; DNA: TGTGCCATCAGTGAAACCCGGGACAGCTACGAGCAGTACTTC
V: TRBV7-9; size: few; J: TRBJ1-1; D: TRBD1; CDR3: CASSLAYPDRGRLNTEAFF; DNA: TGTGCCAGCAGCTTAGCCTACCCGGACAGGGGGCGGCTGAACACTGAAGCTTTCTTT
V: TRBV9; size: NA; J: TRBJ1-2; D: NA; CDR3: CASSVGVNSVEDIPF; DNA: TGTGCCAGCAGCGTAGGGGTCAACTCTGTTGAGGATATCCCATTC
V: TRBV10-3; size: few; J: TRBJ1-2; D: NA; CDR3: CAISERGASYGYTF; DNA: TGTGCCATCAGTGAAAGGGGGGCGAGCTATGGCTACACCTTC
V: TRBV7-9; size: NA; J: TRBJ2-7; D: NA; CDR3: CASREQNGQSYEQYF; DNA: TGTGCCAGCCGCGAACAAAATGGACAGTCCTACGAGCAGTACTTC
V: TRBV7-9; size: NA; J: TRBJ2-3; D: TRBD2; CDR3: CASSIRLAGGTDTQYF; DNA: TGTGCCAGCAGCATCCGACTAGCGGGGGGCACAGATACGCAGTATTTT
V: TRBV27; size: NA; J: TRBJ1-5; D: TRBD1; CDR3: CASSTPDRVGNQPQHF; DNA: TGTGCCAGCAGTACGCCAGACAGGGTTGGCAATCAGCCCCAGCATTTT
V: TRBV29-1; size: NA; J: TRBJ2-3; D: NA; CDR3: CSVEGGTDTQYF; DNA: TGCAGCGTTGAGGGGGGTACAGATACGCAGTATTTT
V: TRBV29-1; size: few; J: TRBJ1-4; D: NA; CDR3: CSVSRQGDEKLFF; DNA: TGCAGCGTTAGTCGGCAGGGTGATGAAAAACTGTTTTTT
V: TRBV7-9; size: NA; J: TRBJ2-5; D: NA; CDR3: CASSLDPLETQYF; DNA: TGTGCCAGCAGCTTAGATCCCCTGGAGACCCAGTACTTC
V: TRBV27; size: NA; J: TRBJ2-3; D: NA; CDR3: CASSPEKPQYF; DNA: TGTGCCAGCAGTCCTGAGAAGCCGCAGTATTTT
V: TRBV10-3; size: few; J: TRBJ1-5; D: NA; CDR3: CAISRGENQPQHF; DNA: TGTGCCATCAGTAGGGGGGAGAATCAGCCCCAGCATTTT
V: TRBV29-1; size: NA; J: TRBJ2-1; D: NA; CDR3: CSLLGSSYNEQFF; DNA: TGCAGCCTCCTGGGGAGCTCCTACAATGAGCAGTTCTTC
V: TRBV30; size: NA; J: TRBJ2-1; D: NA; CDR3: CAWRRYAGNGDEQFF; DNA: TGTGCCTGGAGGCGGTATGCGGGGAATGGCGATGAGCAGTTCTTC
V: TRBV29-1; size: NA; J: TRBJ1-5; D: NA; CDR3: CSVVTGLGQPQHF; DNA: TGCAGCGTTGTCACGGGGCTGGGTCAGCCCCAGCATTTT
V: TRBV9; size: NA; J: TRBJ2-2; D: NA; CDR3: CASSTDSFTGELFF; DNA: TGTGCCAGCAGCACGGACAGCTTCACCGGGGAGCTGTTTTTT
V: TRBV2; size: NA; J: TRBJ1-3; D: NA; CDR3: CASSPTEGLLSSGNTIYF; DNA: TGTGCCAGCAGTCCGACGGAAGGCTTACTTTCCTCTGGAAACACCATATATTTT
V: TRBV10-3; size: few; J: TRBJ1-5; D: NA; CDR3: CAISDNLTPQHF; DNA: TGTGCCATCAGTGACAACCTCACGCCCCAGCATTTT
V: TRBV18; size: NA; J: TRBJ2-1; D: TRBD1; CDR3: CASSPPGTGLNEQFF; DNA: TGTGCCAGCTCACCACCCGGGACAGGGTTAAATGAGCAGTTCTTC
V: TRBV11-3; size: NA; J: TRBJ1-5; D: NA; CDR3: CASSLQSNQPQHF; DNA: TGTGCCAGCAGCTTACAGAGCAATCAGCCCCAGCATTTT
V: TRBV30; size: NA; J: TRBJ1-3; D: NA; CDR3: CAWTSSGGNTIYF; DNA: TGTGCCTGGACTTCCTCGGGTGGAAACACCATATATTTT
V: TRBV5-1; size: NA; J: TRBJ2-3; D: NA; CDR3: CASHSEADTQYF; DNA: TGCGCCAGCCATTCGGAGGCCGATACGCAGTATTTT
V: TRBV4-3; size: NA; J: TRBJ2-3; D: TRBD2; CDR3: CASSQETRAGGADTQYF; DNA: TGCGCCAGCAGCCAAGAGACTCGAGCGGGGGGGGCAGATACGCAGTATTTT
V: TRBV7-2; size: NA; J: TRBJ2-7; D: TRBD2; CDR3: CASSPRGSGVLYEQYF; DNA: TGTGCCAGCAGCCCGAGGGGTAGCGGGGTTTTGTACGAGCAGTACTTC
V: TRBV29-1; size: NA; J: TRBJ2-3; D: NA; CDR3: CSCAGGTDTQYF; DNA: TGCAGTTGTGCTGGGGGCACAGATACGCAGTATTTT